This T cell receptor (beta chain) originates from a study of blood T cells in healthy people across ages. A second about 6 to 12 cycle PCR used barcoded and J-beta primers. TCRdb reanalysed the 5' RACE reads using MiXCR and keeps one entry per CDR3 protein. The data hold hundreds of thousands of distinct CDR3 sequences, with roughly 31% observed a single time. The germline V gene encodes CDR1 LNHNV and CDR2 YYDKDF (reference sequence). V was trimmed by 5 bases and J by 6 bases, leaving 16 bases between them. CDR3 length: 15 residues. The receptor was derived from a woman older than 75 in good health. The V call is TRBV15, the J call TRBJ2-2; D is undetermined. Sequenced material: blood. The CDR3 protein is CATSPLAKSAGELFF. In DNA, the CDR3 is TGTGCCACCAGCCCACTGGCTAAGTCGGCCGGGGAGCTGTTTTTT.